This entry lists 15 T cell receptor beta chains sequenced from one sample in a study of CD8+ T cells in alopecia areata. Treatment specified: oral pan-JAK inhibitor, 5-10 mg twice daily. Extraction of RNA preceded its reverse transcription into cDNA, which served as the sequencing template. Sequenced by immunoSEQ multiplex PCR; TCRdb stores in-frame clones only, minus some. The sample includes more than 200,000 clones, approximately 47% of them seen just once. The sequencing used CD4+ T cells sorted from blood, collected at roughly week 36, from a patient treated with tofacitinib. The receptors stem from a human donor with alopecia areata.

Ten or more counts support this clone. The CDR3, as DNA: TGTGCCAGCAGTCGCGGAGAAAGCACAGATACGCAGTATTTT. It specifies CASSRGESTDTQYF. This chain joins TRBV2 and TRBJ2-3, with D unresolved. This CDR3 is built from 14 residues. Trimming shortened V by 5 bases and J by 0 bases, and 9 bases separated the two germline ends. Germline assignment: CDR1 SNHLY and CDR2 FYNNEI. Based on the CDR3 plus reference TRBV2 and TRBJ2-3, the full variable domain is EPEVTQTPSHQVTQMGQEVILRCVPISNHLYFYWYRQILGQKVEFLVSFYNNEISEKSEIFDDQFSVERPDGSNFTLKIRSTKLEDSAMYFCASSRGESTDTQYFGPGTRLTVL.

This clone occurred a few times. The chain uses TRBV6-1 and TRBJ2-6; 7 bases match TRBD1. This CDR3 contains 14 residues. Germline V lookup: CDR1 MNHNS, CDR2 SASEGT. V dropped 7 bases and J dropped 2; count of bases not matched to a gene: 2. CDR3 nucleotide sequence: TGTGCCAGCACCGACAGGGCTGGGGCCAACGTCCTGACTTTC. Its translation: CASTDRAGANVLTF.

Of note for this clone: This specimen includes other DNA sequences encoding the same CDR3. The chain uses TRBV9 and TRBJ2-7; 10 nucleotides agree with TRBD2. This CDR3 has 15 residues. The germline V gene has CDR1 SGDLS and CDR2 YYNGEE. The J segment lost 4 bases and the V segment lost 0 bases, leaving 4 bases of the junction unmatched. The CDR3 coding sequence is TGTGCCAGCAGCGTAGGAGGGACTAGCGCGTACGAGCAGTACTTC. Its protein product is CASSVGGTSAYEQYF.

J is TRBJ2-5 and V is TRBV30, with TRBD2 matching over 8 bases. The CDR3 extends over 11 amino acids. Germline lookup yields CDR1 GTSNPN and CDR2 SVGIG (reference sequence). The CDR3 sequence: CARGGRETQYF. CDR3 DNA sequence: TGTGCACGAGGCGGGAGGGAGACCCAGTACTTC.

There are many counts of this clone. The CDR3: CASSSTGPEAFF. The CDR3 DNA follows: TGTGCCAGCAGTTCGACAGGGCCTGAAGCTTTCTTT. The rearrangement uses TRBV28 and TRBJ1-1; 7 bases align to TRBD1. V was clipped by 4 bases and J by 6 bases; unmatched bases: 2. Germline loops: CDR1 MDHEN, CDR2 SYDVKM. This CDR3 is 12 amino acids long.

J is TRBJ1-4 and V is TRBV4-1; D is unclear. V was trimmed by 6 bases and J by 8 bases, leaving 19 bases between them. The CDR3 spans 15 residues. Germline V gives CDR1 MGHRA, CDR2 YSYEKL. CDR3 nucleotides: TGCGCCAGCAGAAAGACCCCACCAGCCAAAGAAAAACTGTTTTTT. Its translation is CASRKTPPAKEKLFF.

The chain recombines TRBV11-2 with TRBJ2-1; 8 bases are a match to TRBD2. Looked up from germline, CDR1 is SGHAT and CDR2 is FQNNGV. The CDR3 covers 16 residues. With V trimmed by 5 bases and J by 9 bases, 15 bases remained unmatched. The CDR3: CASSLLSAGVLPEQFF. CDR3 in DNA: TGTGCCAGCAGCCTCCTCTCAGCGGGAGTTTTACCTGAGCAGTTCTTC.

This clone was detected only a few times. This chain uses TRBV20-1 with TRBJ2-1; D may be TRBD2 (5 bases). The CDR3 contains 11 residues. The germline V and J ends were trimmed by 3 bases and 9 bases, with 9 bases remaining between them. Germline lookup yields CDR1 DFQATT and CDR2 SNEGSKA (reference sequence). CDR3 amino acids: CSASPSSEQFF. The DNA for the CDR3 is TGCAGTGCTAGCCCTAGCAGTGAGCAGTTCTTC.

This clone is classed as medium-sized. V gene TRBV7-2 combines with J gene TRBJ2-7, with no clear D. Per germline, CDR1 SGHTA and CDR2 FQGNSA. This CDR3 is 12 amino acids long. Trimming took off 3 bases at V and 3 bases at J, with 6 bases between the two ends. This CDR3 is CASSFSDYEQYF. Written as DNA, the CDR3 is TGTGCCAGCAGCTTCAGTGACTACGAGCAGTACTTC.

The chain is built from TRBV28 and TRBJ2-2; 10 nucleotides match TRBD2. With V trimmed by 2 bases and J by 6 bases, 6 bases remained unmatched. Looked up from germline, CDR1 is MDHEN and CDR2 is SYDVKM. The CDR3 contains 16 residues. As DNA, the CDR3 is TGTGCCAGCAGTTTAAGCCTAGCGGGGGTCCCCGGGGAGCTGTTTTTT. As protein: CASSLSLAGVPGELFF.

V usage is TRBV7-2 and J usage is TRBJ1-2; the D gene is possibly TRBD1 (6 bases). Trimming cost V 3 bases and J 13 bases, with 9 bases left between them. The CDR3 totals 10 residues. CDR1 and CDR2 from the germline V gene are SGHTA and FQGNSA. The CDR3 loop reads CASSFRGPTF. Written as DNA, the CDR3 is TGTGCCAGCAGCTTCAGGGGACCCACCTTC.

V gene TRBV11-2 combines with J gene TRBJ2-1, with a tentative D call TRBD2 (7 bases). The CDR3 contains 15 residues. Germline V lookup: CDR1 SGHAT, CDR2 FQNNGV. Trimming left V 1 base short and J 8 bases short, with 15 bases between. CDR3 in amino acids: CASSLVGGGRDEQFF. The DNA of the CDR3 is TGTGCCAGCAGCTTAGTGGGAGGGGGGCGCGATGAGCAGTTCTTC.

By sample fraction, this clone is medium-sized. This chain joins TRBV13 and TRBJ1-1; unclear D gene. The CDR3 extends over 12 amino acids. The V end lost 5 bases, the J end lost 5 bases, and 9 bases lay between the germline ends. The V gene's germline CDR1 is PRHDT and CDR2 FYEKMQ (reference sequence). This chain's CDR3 is CASSTLRTEAFF. CDR3 coding DNA: TGTGCCAGCAGCACCCTAAGAACTGAAGCTTTCTTT.

For the CDR3, the DNA is TGTGCCAGCAGCTTCAGGCTTTTTGAGACCCAGTACTTC. Translated: CASSFRLFETQYF. This chain joins TRBV7-8 and TRBJ2-5, with D unresolved. Between the trimmed V and J ends, which lost 3 bases and 5 bases, there was a span of 10 bases. CDR1 and CDR2 from the germline V gene are SGHVS and FQNEAQ. The CDR3 has 13 amino acids.

The rearrangement links TRBV28 to TRBJ1-5; a possible D gene is TRBD1 (5 bases). CDR3 size: 15 residues. The germline V gene has CDR1 MDHEN and CDR2 SYDVKM. V gave up 6 bases and J gave up 5 bases, with 17 bases separating them. The CDR3: CASSTPLGRDQPQHF. In DNA form, the CDR3 reads TGTGCCAGCAGCACCCCGTTGGGGCGAGATCAGCCCCAGCATTTT. The entire variable domain, with the rest obtained from reference TRBV28 and TRBJ1-5, is as follows: DVKVTQSSRYLVKRTGEKVFLECVQDMDHENMFWYRQDPGLGLRLIYFSYDVKMKEKGDIPEGYSVSREKKERFSLILESASTNQTSMYLCASSTPLGRDQPQHFGDGTRLSIL.